The clone carrying this T cell receptor beta chain has only one observation. No antigen is known for it. Each contributor possessed a minimum of one pre-ART and a minimum of two post-ART PBMC samples. Investigators performed immunoSEQ version v3.0 at survey level. Generated by immunoSEQ multiplex PCR, the TCRdb table keeps only in-frame clones and is missing some. Among roughly 35,000 clones listed, over 85% were seen once. The data belong to a study of long-term antiretroviral therapy in people with HIV. Study-level points and caveats: An increase in diversity followed ART, yet levels stayed below transplant donor controls.

The source is a woman aged 45-65 years with HIV. Specimen: unsorted PBMCs, collected approximately 5 years after starting antiretroviral therapy.

The CDR3: CASSLEAYEQYF. CDR3 coding DNA: TGTGCCAGCAGCTTGGAGGCCTACGAGCAGTACTTC. The J gene is TRBJ2-7, the V gene TRBV5-6; D remains ambiguous. This CDR3 comprises 12 residues. The ends were cut back, 0 bases at V and 2 bases at J, with 3 bases in the middle. Germline V gives CDR1 SGHDT, CDR2 YYEEEE.